The entry below gives a single TCR beta chain sequence along with its context. Only in-frame clones appear in the TCRdb table, and some are missing; sequencing was by immunoSEQ multiplex PCR. This table holds 95,000 to 150,000 clones, approximately 90% found once. The sample is drawn from a study of T cell responses to AZD1222 COVID-19 vaccine. V lost 3 bases to trimming and J lost 0 bases, with 17 bases between them. The CDR3 sequence is 18 residues long. The germline gives CDR1 LNHDA, CDR2 SQIVND (reference sequence). Source: peripheral blood, taken on day 0 of AZD1222 vaccination. This sequence originates from an adult in good health. The chain couples TRBV19 to TRBJ1-4; no clear D. The CDR3 nucleotides read TGTGCCAGTAGTATGCTTTCTGGCAGTCCTGCAACTAATGAAAAACTGTTTTTT. Its translation: CASSMLSGSPATNEKLFF.